What follows is one T cell receptor (beta chain) and its context. Antigen unknown. This entry is derived from a study of cytomegalovirus exposure and HLA in healthy donors. Study information: A prior study identified approximately 120 million unique TCR beta sequences from about 200 million T cells.

J was trimmed by 0 bases and V by 7 bases; bases with no gene match: 5. Germline assignment: CDR1 MNHEY and CDR2 SVGAGI. The CDR3 contains 14 residues. PCR employed 60 Vbeta and 13 Jbeta primers. The table came from immunoSEQ multiplex PCR; TCRdb's copy has only in-frame clones and leaves some out. The data hold 60,000 to 65,000 clones, with around 87% observed a single time. The study's findings and limits: Sequencing likely caused a cluster of highly shared sequence variants. Using a false discovery rate of 0.05, a later analysis showed that roughly 16,000 TCR beta sequences were associated with HLA alleles.

The material sequenced was PBMCs. The chain is built from TRBV6-5 and TRBJ2-7, with 8 nucleotides matching TRBD2. This clonotype originated in a man between 18 and 35 years old in good health and CMV-seronegative. Here the CDR3 DNA reads TGTGCCAGCACCCAGCGGGGGTACTCCTACGAGCAGTACTTC. Translated, it gives CASTQRGYSYEQYF.